This T cell receptor (beta chain) was sequenced in a study of tumor-infiltrating lymphocytes in primary liver carcinoma. Notes on the study in general: Merely some 7-25% of top clones spanned all five tumor regions.

With respect to this clonotype: Antigen unknown.

V was pared by 4 bases and J by 6 bases, with 16 bases between. This CDR3 contains 15 residues. The study co-extracted DNA and RNA from 20-30 mg of unsorted bulk tissue. With around 500 ng total RNA as template and a constant-region primer, TCR beta cDNA was made. Library construction for TCR beta comprised three nested multiplex PCR rounds performed with slightly modified ARM-PCR. Both of the initial two PCR rounds ran for 10 cycles and employed TRBV1-TRBV30 forward primers alongside a C-beta reverse primer. A single record per CDR3 protein comes from TCRdb applying MiXCR to the multiplex PCR reads. Among 95,000 to 150,000 distinct CDR3 sequences listed, about 59% were seen once.

This clonotype originated in a woman aged 55-75 years with primary liver carcinoma and hepatitis B virus infection. Sequencing used liver tumor tissue from sampling region 1. Documented subset: tumor region T1, superior pole. The rearrangement joins TRBV12-3 or TRBV12-4 to TRBJ2-1, with D possibly matching TRBD2 (5 bases). CDR3 loop: CASSSVRGEGNEQFF. The DNA of the CDR3 is TGTGCCAGCAGTTCAGTACGGGGTGAGGGCAATGAGCAGTTCTTC.